This T cell receptor (beta chain) was observed in a study of OX40 agonist ivuxolimab in advanced cancers. At the level of the study: The drug used for patients, ivuxolimab, was an agonistic anti-OX40 (CD134) antibody. Ivuxolimab was administered intravenously to patients at 0.01 to 10 mg/kg every 2 weeks.

In its sample, this clone was seen once. Its antigen remains unidentified. Produced via immunoSEQ multiplex PCR; TCRdb's table is partial and in-frame only. This sample has 45,000 to 55,000 clones, with 65% to 85% found just once. Germline CDR1 LNHDA, CDR2 SQIVND (reference sequence). The CDR3 sequence is 15 residues long. V was pared by 0 bases and J by 0 bases, with 7 bases between. Study results and limitations: CD8+ T cells (on average) carried more expanded clones than CD4+ T cells.

The timepoints at which blood was sampled were baseline, cycle 4 day 1, and cycle 7 day 1. The chain recombines TRBV19 with TRBJ2-3, with unresolved D. Specimen: CD4+ or CD8+ T cells sorted from blood, collected in a trial of the OX40 agonist ivuxolimab. The source of this sequence is an adult with an advanced solid tumor such as melanoma, head and neck, liver or kidney cancer. The CDR3 DNA is TGTGCCAGTAGTATAGATCCGGCTAGCACAGATACGCAGTATTTT. This gives the protein CASSIDPASTDTQYF.